This T cell receptor (beta chain) appears in the sequencing data of a study of blood T cell repertoires in COVID-19. Looking at the study overall: Sites across the United States, Italy and Spain contributed samples from acute and convalescent COVID-19. Sources were T cells, B-cell-depleted T cells, or PBMCs; the material itself was cDNA or gDNA.

CDR3 length equals 18 residues. From germline, CDR1 is SEHNR and CDR2 FQNEAQ (reference sequence). V was cut by 2 bases and J by 6 bases, with 22 bases left in between. Authors' methods: Scientists estimated how many nucleated cells there were by amplifying reference gene primers. Data came from immunoSEQ multiplex PCR; TCRdb stores just in-frame clones and leaves some out. The DNA gave D and trimming, while V, J and clone size come from that table. Among 55,000 to 65,000 clones listed, roughly 85% were seen once. Sequencing was done on a sample of peripheral blood. The receptor was isolated from a man aged 55 to 69 with acute or convalescent COVID-19. The chain is built from TRBV7-9 and TRBJ2-2; TRBD1 might be the D (5 bases). The CDR3 region has the DNA TGTGCCAGCAGCTTACGGTCCGCCGTATCCAGGGTTCCCGGGGAGCTGTTTTTT. Protein: CASSLRSAVSRVPGELFF.